Listed below are T cell receptor beta chains from one sample, sequenced in a study of blood T cell repertoires in COVID-19. Method: immunoSEQ multiplex PCR; TCRdb's copy keeps in-frame clones and lacks some. The repertoire holds about 92,000 clones, with around 93% as singletons. Sequencing was performed on peripheral blood. The receptors shown here come from a human donor with active COVID-19. The donor label of this sample is uncertain. The conserved cysteine and the conserved F or W are not part of the CDR3 here.

v_call cdr3_length cdr3_aa
TRBV5-1 16 ASSPGVQGYTLSYEQY
TRBV6-4 15 ASSDSTGEPNTGELF
TRBV5-6 14 ASSLGGLSGYNEQF
TRBV6-2/TRBV6-3 14 ASSYPETYRGDEQF
TRBV7-2 12 ASSLQRGPDTQY
TRBV5-6 15 ASSSDARDSSGNTIY
TRBV24-1 13 ATSDSGQGSYGYT
TRBV29-1 12 SVSGGLNTGELF
TRBV24-1 10 ATSDYEGWQF
TRBV15 12 ATSKSRGNTEAF
TRBV19 11 ASRERSYNEQF
TRBV7-3 12 ASSFGHGSYEQY
TRBV7-2 12 ASSLDRAGYEQY
TRBV7-9 14 ASSLARTQREAEAF
TRBV11-1 14 ASSLGIQRGQETQY
TRBV19 11 ASSHQGNNEQF
TRBV29-1 11 SAEGGAYNEQF
TRBV7-7 14 ASSPRGGQGTGELF
TRBV27 12 ASSSVPSGNGYT
TRBV27 14 ASSAYSGTPEGELF
TRBV28 13 AIINPGSSTDTQY
TRBV7-8 14 ASSPPGSGGFDEQF
TRBV9 12 ASSVGQSTTRQY
TRBV19 11 ASRVRGGEKLF
TRBV9 13 ASSGRRGPVGEQF
TRBV19 12 ASSRGTGANVLT
TRBV19 11 ASSMSRDWGYT
TRBV5-6 14 ASSFDLGTVSDTQY
TRBV7-2 14 ASSTSWGQGNYGYT
TRBV7-3 11 ASSSRGQETQY
TRBV19 12 ASSGSGGPDTQY